This T cell receptor beta chain was recovered during a study of blood T cell repertoires in COVID-19. Study at large: The United States, Italy and Spain provided the acute and convalescent COVID-19 samples. The analysed material was cDNA or gDNA that came from T cells, B-cell-depleted T cells, or PBMCs.

V dropped 5 bases and J dropped 7; count of bases not matched to a gene: 10. CDR3 length: 15 amino acids. The germline V gene has CDR1 MDHEN and CDR2 SYDVKM. Original methodology: Reference gene primer amplification in the assay estimated nucleated cell counts. Repertoires were generated with immunoSEQ multiplex PCR, while TCRdb's copy carries only in-frame clones and drops some. From that table come the V and J calls and clone size; the DNA was used to work out D and trimming. The sample comprises around 310,000 clones, around 91% of which are singletons, and about 12% rests with the top ten. Input material: peripheral blood. This chain links TRBV28 with TRBJ2-2, with 7 bases matching TRBD1. The origin of this receptor is a woman aged 60-70 years with acute or convalescent COVID-19. CDR3 region: CASSHRGGAFGELFF. CDR3 nucleotide sequence: TGTGCCAGCAGTCACCGAGGGGGCGCGTTCGGGGAGCTGTTTTTT.